This T cell receptor beta chain is from a study of cytotoxic CD8 clonotypes in ibrutinib-treated CLL. Overall study context: Response samples came after a median about 11 months of treatment, range 6 to 36.

CDR3 length: 17 residues. Germline V lookup: CDR1 SGHKS, CDR2 YYEKEE (reference sequence). Trimming stripped 0 bases from V and 6 bases from J, with 18 bases between. The table came from immunoSEQ multiplex PCR; TCRdb's copy has only in-frame clones and leaves some out. This table holds some 46,000 clones, 55% to 75% found once. Points on this clone: Its specificity is not known.

Broader study findings: Treatment left the uncommon public clonotypes either contracted or stable in frequency.

This sample comprised PBMCs, obtained after 12 months of ibrutinib treatment. The chain joins TRBV5-5 to TRBJ2-2; a possible D gene is TRBD1 (6 bases). The clonotype comes from a human donor with chronic lymphocytic leukemia. The CDR3 bases are TGTGCCAGCAGCTTGGTGGCAGGGGCCGTTCTGTCCGGGGAGCTGTTTTTT. Its translation is CASSLVAGAVLSGELFF.